These 5 T cell receptor beta chains were sequenced from one sample in a study of cytomegalovirus exposure and HLA in healthy donors. PCR employed 60 Vbeta and 13 Jbeta primers. The assay was immunoSEQ multiplex PCR, and TCRdb's table has in-frame clones only and misses some. The sample yields about 95,000 clones, around 80% seen once. Sequencing used PBMCs. The receptors were gathered from a man younger than 40 in good health and CMV-seropositive.

The chain carries TRBV5-1 and TRBJ2-7, with 14 bases lining up with TRBD2. The CDR3 is made up of 18 amino acids. V shed 4 bases, J shed 0 bases, and the junction held 9 bases outside the gene matches. Germline V gene sequence: CDR1 SGHRS, CDR2 YFSETQ. In DNA, the CDR3 is TGCGCCAGCAGCCCCAGGACTAGCGGGAGGCCTCTCTCCTACGAGCAGTACTTC. It codes for CASSPRTSGRPLSYEQYF.

The chain joins TRBV7-2 to TRBJ2-5, with 10 bases lining up with TRBD2. The CDR3 consists of 15 residues. Germline CDR1 SGHTA, CDR2 FQGNSA. J lost 2 bases, V lost 2 bases, and 2 bases had no gene match. The CDR3 region has the DNA TGTGCCAGCAGCTTAAGACTAGCGGGTCAAGAGACCCAGTACTTC. Its protein is CASSLRLAGQETQYF.

The chain carries TRBV15 and TRBJ1-1; D gene unclear. Looked up from germline, CDR1 is LNHNV and CDR2 is YYDKDF (reference sequence). Trimming took off 0 bases at V and 5 bases at J, with 7 bases between the two ends. The CDR3 length is 13 residues. The CDR3 is CATSRDPGTEAFF. The DNA of the CDR3 is TGTGCCACCAGCAGAGATCCGGGGACTGAAGCTTTCTTT.

This rearrangement joins TRBV27 to TRBJ2-5; D perhaps matches TRBD2 (5 bases). Germline-derived CDR1 and CDR2 are MNHEY and SMNVEV (reference sequence). The CDR3 is 14 residues long. The ends were cut back, 6 bases at V and 5 bases at J, with 16 bases in the middle. CDR3 loop: CASRRTWSEETQYF. CDR3 nucleotides: TGTGCCAGCAGAAGGACTTGGAGCGAGGAGACCCAGTACTTC.

The chain uses TRBV11-2 and TRBJ2-1, with D hard to call. V was clipped by 1 base and J by 3 bases, with 7 bases between them. The CDR3 loop spans 14 amino acids. Germline-derived CDR1 and CDR2 are SGHAT and FQNNGV. CDR3 in amino acids: CASSLGNSYNEQFF. The CDR3 coding sequence is TGTGCCAGCAGCTTAGGTAACAGCTACAATGAGCAGTTCTTC. Together with reference TRBV11-2 and TRBJ2-1, the CDR3 gives the full variable domain: EAGVAQSPRYKIIEKRQSVAFWCNPISGHATLYWYQQILGQGPKLLIQFQNNGVVDDSQLPKDRFSAERLKGVDSTLKIQPAKLEDSAVYLCASSLGNSYNEQFFGPGTRLTVL.